This entry is about one TCR beta chain. Germline is not matched at one junction end, which may reflect a read error. Within the sample, other DNA sequences also encode this same CDR3. Germline V lookup: CDR1 KGHSH, CDR2 LQKENI. The CDR3 contains 15 residues. The data were obtained in a study of shared T cell receptors in the human thymus. Clones were read by immunoSEQ multiplex PCR, and TCRdb kept only the in-frame ones, dropping some. The sample includes some 760,000 clones, 80% to 90% of them seen just once. These same records also appear under a second study, on human thymus T cells. According to that study: Related work showed strongly overlapping thymic repertoires across unrelated individuals.

This rearrangement joins TRBV18 to TRBJ1-6; no clear D. The TCR comes from a girl less than two years old with a congenital heart defect. Input material: thymocytes. The CDR3 here is CASSPPSRHNSPLHF. CDR3 bases: TGTGCCAGCTCACCACCTTCCAGGCATAATTCCCCCCTCCACTTT.